A selection of T cell receptor beta chains follows, all from one sample in a study of T cell responses to AZD1222 COVID-19 vaccine. The table came from immunoSEQ multiplex PCR; TCRdb's copy has only in-frame clones and leaves some out. There are 150,000 to 160,000 clones in the sample; around 85% occur only once, and roughly 5.8% lies in the top ten. Sequenced here: peripheral blood, sampled on day 0 of MenACWY control vaccination. All receptors derive from an adult in good health. CDR3s leave out the opening cysteine and the closing phenylalanine or tryptophan.

v_gene	j_gene	CDR3aa
TRBV19	TRBJ1-1	ASSPQGDTEAF
TRBV7-2	TRBJ2-7	ASSPRRAISYEQY
TRBV5-1	TRBJ1-6	ASSVQGDSPLH
TRBV6-4	TRBJ2-2	ASSEGQLPTGELF
TRBV5-4	TRBJ1-5	ASSSGTNQPQH
TRBV12-3/TRBV12-4	TRBJ1-2	ASSLTGRGYT
TRBV3-1/TRBV3-2	TRBJ1-2	ASSPGGGQGSHGYT
TRBV12-2	TRBJ2-2	ASRARAGGHTGELF
TRBV7-2	TRBJ1-5	ASSWGGRSNQPQH
TRBV29-1	TRBJ2-2	SVEAGHNSNTGELF
TRBV3-1/TRBV3-2	TRBJ2-7	ASSQTGTGNEQY
TRBV4-1	TRBJ1-2	ASSPTGLVEGYT
TRBV5-1	TRBJ1-1	ASSFTGDTEAF
TRBV10-3	TRBJ1-1	AIRGGAVTEAF
TRBV6-5	TRBJ2-6	ASSYGDSSGANVLT
TRBV7-6	TRBJ2-5	ASSLLDRPETQY
TRBV24-1	TRBJ1-2	ATSDPGPTYGYT
TRBV14	TRBJ2-2	ASSRPSATGATGELF
TRBV5-1	TRBJ2-1	ASSFAGGSYNEQF
TRBV21-1	TRBJ2-4	ASDLWTKKGKNIQY
TRBV5-1	TRBJ2-5	ASSWRGTQY
TRBV5-4	TRBJ1-1	ASSLDRVNTEAF
TRBV6-5	TRBJ2-3	ASAGRGDTQY
TRBV14	TRBJ2-2	ASSPVNTGELF
TRBV7-2	TRBJ2-2	ASSYRQGAVGELF
TRBV6-5	TRBJ2-5	ASTGTLQETQY
TRBV5-1	TRBJ2-3	ASSFPGPGDTQY
TRBV11-2	TRBJ2-3	ASSWGTATDTQY
TRBV18	TRBJ2-1	ASSPLGRAYNEQF
TRBV18	TRBJ2-5	ASSPPGGTGTAQY
TRBV28	TRBJ2-6	ASRVGTGANVLT
TRBV5-4	TRBJ1-2	ASSLESGVYGYT
TRBV10-3	TRBJ2-7	AIGGTGGMGEQY
TRBV10-3	TRBJ1-5	AISERGNQPQH
TRBV21-1	TRBJ1-1	ASRTDNTEAF
TRBV19	TRBJ1-2	ASSPGQGTNYGYT
TRBV6-5	TRBJ1-2	ASRGDRFYGYT
TRBV27	TRBJ1-2	ASSLAWSADSPGYT
TRBV4-3	TRBJ2-7	ASSQDFLKYEQY
TRBV6-4	TRBJ2-2	ASSDLNTGELF
TRBV7-3	TRBJ2-7	ASSPAGGREQY
TRBV10-3	TRBJ2-7	AISAQGESYEQY
TRBV6-6	TRBJ1-2	ASRGEGANYGYT
TRBV11-3	TRBJ2-1	ASSPSRGAGNEQF
TRBV30	TRBJ1-2	AQVTGGPGYT
TRBV28	TRBJ1-4	ASSLTGATNEKLF
TRBV4-1	TRBJ1-2	ASSQDQGRVGGYT
TRBV19	TRBJ2-7	ASSNPGTGGTYEQY
TRBV27	TRBJ1-5	ASSLMAGSNQPQH
TRBV11-2	TRBJ1-2	ASSLFRGSDYT
TRBV5-6	TRBJ1-2	ASSSRRSLFGYT
TRBV6-1	TRBJ1-2	ASSEYSGSNYGYT
TRBV28	TRBJ1-2	ASTTATLNYGYT